The following is a T cell receptor beta chain sequence with its context. Its antigen is undetermined. The CDR3 length is 17 residues. Germline CDR1 and CDR2: MNHNS and SASEGT. J lost 4 bases, V lost 0 bases, and 7 bases had no gene match. The data were obtained in a study of T cells in tuberculosis. Study observations and caveats: Active tuberculosis patients had shorter CDR3-alpha; the beta difference was nonsignificant.

Repertoires were generated with immunoSEQ multiplex PCR, while TCRdb's copy carries only in-frame clones and drops some. This table holds about 30,000 clones, roughly 95% found once. Material for sequencing was PBMCs. The source of this sequence is a donor aged 10-29 years with latent tuberculosis or without tuberculosis infection. The V and J genes are TRBV6-1 and TRBJ1-4; TRBD1 agrees at 8 bases. The chain's CDR3 is CASSEAIDDRGNEKLFF. Here the CDR3 DNA reads TGTGCCAGCAGTGAAGCGATCGACGACAGGGGTAATGAAAAACTGTTTTTT.